Here is one T cell receptor beta chain with its context. The sample originates from a study of blood T cell repertoires in COVID-19. Study context: The United States, Italy and Spain provided the acute and convalescent COVID-19 samples. The cDNA or gDNA used as material had been derived from T cells, B-cell-depleted T cells, or PBMCs.

The CDR3 runs to 14 residues. The ends were cut back, 5 bases at V and 3 bases at J, with 13 bases in the middle. Germline CDR1 reads MNHEY; CDR2 reads SVGAGI. In the original processing: Amplification of reference gene primers provided the estimated nucleated cell counts. The data were produced by immunoSEQ multiplex PCR, yet TCRdb's version contains in-frame clones alone and is incomplete. V and J calls and clone size are given by that table; D and trimming were obtained from the DNA. The sample includes 200,000 to 300,000 clones, 75% to 90% of them seen just once. Specimen: peripheral blood. The gene calls are TRBV6-5 and TRBJ1-2; D possibly corresponds to TRBD1 (6 bases). The clonotype was recovered from a woman aged 40 to 50 who had recovered from COVID-19. In DNA form, the CDR3 reads TGTGCCAGCAGTACCTCAGGGGTGCACTATGGCTACACCTTC. Protein product: CASSTSGVHYGYTF.